This TCR beta chain was retrieved from a study of T cells in tuberculosis. Time point defined: new active TB diagnosis, blood taken before or within 7 days of starting treatment. Clones were read by immunoSEQ multiplex PCR, and TCRdb kept only the in-frame ones, dropping some. Among 30,000 to 35,000 clones listed, 70% to 90% were seen once. This clone has a single count. This specimen consisted of PBMCs, obtained at tuberculosis diagnosis. This sequence was found in an adult with tuberculosis.

The CDR3 DNA reads as TGTGCCAGCTCACAGAGCGGGAGGGCAGATACGCAGTATTTT. Its protein product is CASSQSGRADTQYF. The genes are TRBV18 and TRBJ2-3; 10 nucleotides match TRBD2. V lost 4 bases and J lost 4; bases outside the gene matches: 2. Germline V gene sequence: CDR1 KGHSH, CDR2 LQKENI. CDR3 length: 14 amino acids.